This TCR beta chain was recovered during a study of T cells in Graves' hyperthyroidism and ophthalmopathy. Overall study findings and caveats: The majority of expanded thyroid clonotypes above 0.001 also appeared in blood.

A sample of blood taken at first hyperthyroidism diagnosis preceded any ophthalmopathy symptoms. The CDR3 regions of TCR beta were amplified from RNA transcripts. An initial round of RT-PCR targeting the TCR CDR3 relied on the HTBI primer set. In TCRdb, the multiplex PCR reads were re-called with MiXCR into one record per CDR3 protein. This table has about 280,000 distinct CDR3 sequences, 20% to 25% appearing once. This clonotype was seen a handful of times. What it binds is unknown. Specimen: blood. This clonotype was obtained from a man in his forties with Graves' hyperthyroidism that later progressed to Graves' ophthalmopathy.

CDR3 amino acids: CSVADGQGSYEQYF. The CDR3, as DNA: TGCAGCGTTGCCGATGGACAGGGATCCTACGAGCAGTACTTC. The chain links TRBV29-1 to TRBJ2-7; 8 bases match TRBD1. J was trimmed by 1 base and V by 4 bases; bases with no gene match: 6. The CDR3 consists of 14 residues. CDR1 is SQVTM, CDR2 ANQGSEA, per germline.